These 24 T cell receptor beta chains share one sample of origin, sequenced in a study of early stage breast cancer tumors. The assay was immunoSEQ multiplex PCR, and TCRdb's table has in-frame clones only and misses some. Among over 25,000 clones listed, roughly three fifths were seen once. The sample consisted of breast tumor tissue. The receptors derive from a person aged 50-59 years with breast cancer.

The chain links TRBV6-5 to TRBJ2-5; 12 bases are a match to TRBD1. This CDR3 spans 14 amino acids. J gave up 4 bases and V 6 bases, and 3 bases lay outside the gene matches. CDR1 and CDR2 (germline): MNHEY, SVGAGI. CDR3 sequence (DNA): TGTGCCAGCAGGGGGGGACAGGGGGCAGAGACCCAGTACTTC. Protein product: CASRGGQGAETQYF.

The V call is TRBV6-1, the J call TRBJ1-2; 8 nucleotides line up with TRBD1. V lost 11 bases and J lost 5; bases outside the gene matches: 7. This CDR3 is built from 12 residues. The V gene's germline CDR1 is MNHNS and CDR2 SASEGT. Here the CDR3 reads CASGQAGYGYTF. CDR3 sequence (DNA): TGTGCCTCGGGACAGGCGGGGTATGGCTACACCTTC.

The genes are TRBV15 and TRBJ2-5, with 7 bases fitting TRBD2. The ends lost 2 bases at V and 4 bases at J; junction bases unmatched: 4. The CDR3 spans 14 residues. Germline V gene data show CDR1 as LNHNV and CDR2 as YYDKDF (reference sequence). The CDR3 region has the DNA TGTGCCACCAGCAGATCTTCGGGGGGAGAGACCCAGTACTTC. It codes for CATSRSSGGETQYF.

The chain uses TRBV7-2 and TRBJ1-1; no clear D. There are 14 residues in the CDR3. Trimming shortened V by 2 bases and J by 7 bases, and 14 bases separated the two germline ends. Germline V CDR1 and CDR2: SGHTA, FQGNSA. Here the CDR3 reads CASSLSWAMSEAFF. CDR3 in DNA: TGTGCCAGCAGCTTAAGCTGGGCCATGAGTGAAGCTTTCTTT. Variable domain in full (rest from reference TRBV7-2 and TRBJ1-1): GAGVSQSPSNKVTEKGKDVELRCDPISGHTALYWYRQSLGQGLEFLIYFQGNSAPDKSGLPSDRFSAERTGGSVSTLTIQRTQQEDSAVYLCASSLSWAMSEAFFGQGTRLTVV.

The CDR3 loop reads CASSPMDVREQFF. The CDR3 nucleotides read TGTGCCAGCTCACCGATGGACGTACGTGAGCAGTTCTTC. The V and J genes are TRBV18 and TRBJ2-1; D call uncertain. Trimming removed 3 bases from V and 9 bases from J, with 12 bases in between. The CDR3 spans 13 residues. CDR1 and CDR2 from the germline V gene are KGHSH and LQKENI.

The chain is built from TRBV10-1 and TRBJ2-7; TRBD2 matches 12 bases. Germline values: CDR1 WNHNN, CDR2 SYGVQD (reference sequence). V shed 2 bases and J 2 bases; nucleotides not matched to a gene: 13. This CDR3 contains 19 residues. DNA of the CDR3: TGCGCCAGCAGTGAGGGGCTAGCGGGAGGGCGACCGTCAACCTACGAGCAGTACTTC. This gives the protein CASSEGLAGGRPSTYEQYF.

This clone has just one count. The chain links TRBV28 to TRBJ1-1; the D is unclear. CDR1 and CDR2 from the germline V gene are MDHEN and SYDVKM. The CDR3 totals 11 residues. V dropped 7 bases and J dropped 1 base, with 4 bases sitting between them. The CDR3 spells CASIANTEAFF. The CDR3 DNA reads TGTGCCAGCATAGCGAACACTGAAGCTTTCTTT.

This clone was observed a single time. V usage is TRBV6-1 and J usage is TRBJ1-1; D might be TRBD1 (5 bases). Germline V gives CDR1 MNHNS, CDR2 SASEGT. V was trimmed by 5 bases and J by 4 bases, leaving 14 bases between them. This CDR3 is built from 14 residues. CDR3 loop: CASSPSHGGTEAFF. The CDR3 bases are TGTGCCAGCAGTCCCTCCCACGGGGGCACTGAAGCTTTCTTT.

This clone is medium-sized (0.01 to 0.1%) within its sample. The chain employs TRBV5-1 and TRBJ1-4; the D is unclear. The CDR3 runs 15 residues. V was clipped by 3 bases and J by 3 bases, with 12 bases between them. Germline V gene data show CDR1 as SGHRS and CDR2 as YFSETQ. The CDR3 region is CASSSTTIANEKLFF. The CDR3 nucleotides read TGCGCCAGCAGCTCCACGACAATCGCTAATGAAAAACTGTTTTTT.

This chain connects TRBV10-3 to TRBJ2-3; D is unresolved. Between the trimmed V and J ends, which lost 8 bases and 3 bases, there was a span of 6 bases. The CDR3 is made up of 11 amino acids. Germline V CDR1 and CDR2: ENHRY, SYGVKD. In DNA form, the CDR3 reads TGTGCCATCGGCTGGACAGATACGCAGTATTTT. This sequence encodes CAIGWTDTQYF.

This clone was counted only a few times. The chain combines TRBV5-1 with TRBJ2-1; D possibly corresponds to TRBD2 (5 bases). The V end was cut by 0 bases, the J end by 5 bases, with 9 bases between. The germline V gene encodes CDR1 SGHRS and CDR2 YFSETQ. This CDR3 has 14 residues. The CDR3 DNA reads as TGCGCCAGCAGCTTGGCAGCGGCCAACAATGAGCAGTTCTTC. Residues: CASSLAAANNEQFF.

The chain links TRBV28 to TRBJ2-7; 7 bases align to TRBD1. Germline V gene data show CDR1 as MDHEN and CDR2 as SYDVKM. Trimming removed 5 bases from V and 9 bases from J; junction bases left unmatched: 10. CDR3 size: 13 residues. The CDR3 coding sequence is TGTGCCAGCAGTACCCCGACAGGGCAAGGGCAGTACTTC. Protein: CASSTPTGQGQYF.

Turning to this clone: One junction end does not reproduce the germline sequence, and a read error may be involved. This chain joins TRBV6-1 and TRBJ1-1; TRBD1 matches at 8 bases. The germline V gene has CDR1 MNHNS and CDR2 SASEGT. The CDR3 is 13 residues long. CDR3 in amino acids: CASSEDWTGSLHF. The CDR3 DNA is TGTGCCAGCAGTGAAGACTGGACAGGGTCCCTTCACTTT.

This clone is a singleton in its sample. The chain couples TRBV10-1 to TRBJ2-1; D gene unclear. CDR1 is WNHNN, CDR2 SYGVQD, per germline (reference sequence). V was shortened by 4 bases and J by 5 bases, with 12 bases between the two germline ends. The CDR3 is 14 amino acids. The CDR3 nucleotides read TGCGCCAGCAGTGTGTCCGACCGAGACAATGAGCAGTTCTTC. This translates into CASSVSDRDNEQFF.

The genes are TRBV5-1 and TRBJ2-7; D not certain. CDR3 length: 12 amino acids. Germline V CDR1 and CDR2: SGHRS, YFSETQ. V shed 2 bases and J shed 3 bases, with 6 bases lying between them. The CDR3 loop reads CASSLSNYEQYF. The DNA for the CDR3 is TGCGCCAGCAGCTTATCCAACTACGAGCAGTACTTC.

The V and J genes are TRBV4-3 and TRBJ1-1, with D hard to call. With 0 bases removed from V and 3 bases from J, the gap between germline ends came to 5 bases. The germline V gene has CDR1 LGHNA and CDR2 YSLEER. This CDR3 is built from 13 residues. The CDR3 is CASSQEGDTEAFF. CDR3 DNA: TGCGCCAGCAGCCAAGAAGGAGACACTGAAGCTTTCTTT.

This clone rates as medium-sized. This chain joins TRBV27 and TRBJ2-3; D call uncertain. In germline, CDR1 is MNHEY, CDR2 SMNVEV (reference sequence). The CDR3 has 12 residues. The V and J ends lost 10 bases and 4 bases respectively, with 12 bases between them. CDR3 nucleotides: TGTGCCATTCTAATCCCTCCAGATACGCAGTATTTT. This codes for CAILIPPDTQYF.

CDR3: CASSPGGGNTIYF. CDR3 nucleotide sequence: TGTGCCAGCAGCCCGGGAGGGGGAAACACCATATATTTT. The rearrangement uses TRBV6-5 and TRBJ1-3; D unresolved. Trimming cost V 6 bases and J 4 bases, with 10 bases left between them. The CDR3 runs 13 residues. Germline values: CDR1 MNHEY, CDR2 SVGAGI.

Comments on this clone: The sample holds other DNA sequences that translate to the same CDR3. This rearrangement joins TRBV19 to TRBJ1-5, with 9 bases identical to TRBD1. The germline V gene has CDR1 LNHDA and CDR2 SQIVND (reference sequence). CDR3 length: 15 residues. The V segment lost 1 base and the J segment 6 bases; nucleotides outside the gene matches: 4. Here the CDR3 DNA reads TGTGCCAGTAGTATAGGGGACAGGGCTGTTCAGCCCCAGCATTTT. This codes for CASSIGDRAVQPQHF.

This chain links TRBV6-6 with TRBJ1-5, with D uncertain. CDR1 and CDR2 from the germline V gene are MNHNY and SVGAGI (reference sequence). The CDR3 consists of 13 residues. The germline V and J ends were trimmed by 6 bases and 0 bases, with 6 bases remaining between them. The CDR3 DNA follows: TGTGCCAGCAGGGCCCATAGCAATCAGCCCCAGCATTTT. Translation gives CASRAHSNQPQHF.

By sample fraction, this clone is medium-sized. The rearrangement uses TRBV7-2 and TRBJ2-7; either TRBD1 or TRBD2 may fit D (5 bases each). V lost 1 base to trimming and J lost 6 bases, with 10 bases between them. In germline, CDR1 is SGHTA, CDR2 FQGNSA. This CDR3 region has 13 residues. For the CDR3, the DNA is TGTGCCAGCAGCTTAGGAGCAGGGAGCGAGCAGTACTTC. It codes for CASSLGAGSEQYF.

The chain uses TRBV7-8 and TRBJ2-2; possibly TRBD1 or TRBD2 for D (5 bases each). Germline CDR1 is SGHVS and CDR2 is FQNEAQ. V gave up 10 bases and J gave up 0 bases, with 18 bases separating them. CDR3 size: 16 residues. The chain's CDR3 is CAIPRDRGSNTGELFF. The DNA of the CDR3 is TGTGCCATACCACGGGACCGAGGATCGAACACCGGGGAGCTGTTTTTT.

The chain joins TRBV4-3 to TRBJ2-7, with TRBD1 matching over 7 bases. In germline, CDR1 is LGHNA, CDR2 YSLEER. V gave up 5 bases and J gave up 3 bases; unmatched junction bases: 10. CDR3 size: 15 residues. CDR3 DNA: TGCGCCAGCAGCGAGGGGCAGGGGGTTTTCTACGAGCAGTACTTC. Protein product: CASSEGQGVFYEQYF.

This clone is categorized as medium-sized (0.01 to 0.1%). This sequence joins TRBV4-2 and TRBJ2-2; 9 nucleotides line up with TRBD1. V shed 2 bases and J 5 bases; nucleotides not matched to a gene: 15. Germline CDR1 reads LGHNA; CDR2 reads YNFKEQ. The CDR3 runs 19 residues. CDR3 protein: CASSQRGGGQGPSTGELFF. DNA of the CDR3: TGTGCCAGCAGCCAAAGAGGGGGGGGACAGGGTCCTTCTACCGGGGAGCTGTTTTTT.